Below, 13 T cell receptor beta chains from the same sample are listed, as sequenced in a study of a mutant IDH1 vaccine in newly diagnosed glioma. Stated time point: week 47, end of study. Topical imiquimod accompanied each vaccine dose, which consisted of 300 ug of mutant IDH1 20-mer peptide. The table came from immunoSEQ multiplex PCR; TCRdb's copy has only in-frame clones and leaves some out. The sample yields about 94,000 clones, roughly 91% seen once. For these receptors, no antigen is known. Sequencing was performed on PBMCs, taken from a glioma patient whose treatment included an IDH1 peptide vaccine. The receptor source for this set is a woman aged 45-59 years with glioma.

The J gene is TRBJ2-3, the V gene TRBV11-2, with D perhaps TRBD2 (6 bases). Trimming pared 5 bases from V and 7 bases from J, leaving 13 bases between. From germline, CDR1 is SGHAT and CDR2 FQNNGV. The CDR3 extends over 13 amino acids. CDR3 amino acids: CASSQGLQNTQYF. The CDR3 DNA reads as TGTGCCAGCAGCCAGGGACTTCAAAATACGCAGTATTTT.

The chain carries TRBV6-1 and TRBJ1-1; D gene uncertain. The CDR3 has 14 residues. Germline values: CDR1 MNHNS, CDR2 SASEGT. The ends were cut back, 0 bases at V and 12 bases at J, with 17 bases in the middle. The CDR3 nucleotides read TGTGCCAGCAGTGAAGCTCGCGTCAGGAAACCAACTTTCTTT. Translating gives CASSEARVRKPTFF.

The rearrangement uses TRBV4-1 and TRBJ2-1; D remains ambiguous. The germline CDR1 and CDR2 sequences are MGHRA and YSYEKL. This CDR3 is 13 amino acids long. The V gene lost 2 bases and the J gene lost 3 bases, with 5 bases spanning the gap. For the CDR3, the DNA is TGCGCCAGCAGCCAACCTTTCTACAATGAGCAGTTCTTC. This translates into CASSQPFYNEQFF.

The chain carries TRBV4-1 and TRBJ2-3; 7 bases map to TRBD1. The germline CDR1 and CDR2 sequences are MGHRA and YSYEKL. The length of the CDR3 is 17 residues. Losses at the gene ends were 1 base for V and 0 bases for J; bases not matched to a gene: 7. CDR3 in DNA: TGCGCCAGCAGCCAAGGGGCAGGGGGATTGAGCACAGATACGCAGTATTTT. Translating it yields CASSQGAGGLSTDTQYF.

The rearrangement links TRBV5-1 to TRBJ2-1; no firm D call. Germline-derived CDR1 and CDR2 are SGHRS and YFSETQ. The CDR3 has 14 amino acids. The V end lost 2 bases, the J end lost 8 bases, and 14 bases lay between the germline ends. CDR3 nucleotide sequence: TGCGCCAGCAGCTTTGGGCAGGCTGGGGATGAGCAGTTCTTC. Its protein product is CASSFGQAGDEQFF.

V gene TRBV2 combines with J gene TRBJ2-7; TRBD1 agrees at 10 bases. V lost 6 bases, J lost 6 bases, and 11 bases stayed unmatched. The CDR3 extends over 15 amino acids. Germline V gene sequence: CDR1 SNHLY, CDR2 FYNNEI. CDR3 region: CASRSPGQGRSEQYF. DNA of the CDR3: TGTGCCAGCAGATCCCCGGGACAGGGGCGCAGCGAGCAGTACTTC.

The table lists this clone with a count of one. The chain carries TRBV9 and TRBJ2-7, with D possibly matching TRBD1 (5 bases). The V end was cut by 4 bases, the J end by 7 bases, with 15 bases between. CDR1 SGDLS and CDR2 YYNGEE come from the germline V gene. CDR3 length: 13 amino acids. CDR3 amino acids: CASSPTWGGEQYF. DNA of the CDR3: TGTGCCAGCAGCCCGACCTGGGGCGGAGAGCAGTACTTC. The whole variable domain, remainder taken from reference TRBV9 and TRBJ2-7, is DSGVTQTPKHLITATGQRVTLRCSPRSGDLSVYWYQQSLDQGLQFLIQYYNGEERAKGNILERFSAQQFPDLHSELNLSSLELGDSALYFCASSPTWGGEQYFGPGTRLTVT.

In this sample, this clone turned up once. The chain recombines TRBV4-1 with TRBJ2-2; a possible D gene is TRBD1 (5 bases). Between the trimmed V and J ends, which lost 3 bases and 1 base, there was a span of 6 bases. Germline loops: CDR1 MGHRA, CDR2 YSYEKL. The CDR3 has 14 residues. CDR3 DNA sequence: TGCGCCAGCAGCCATGGACAGAACACCGGGGAGCTGTTTTTT. Protein sequence: CASSHGQNTGELFF.

The genes are TRBV6-6 and TRBJ1-5, with a possible D match to TRBD1 (5 bases). Germline lookup yields CDR1 MNHNY and CDR2 SVGAGI (reference sequence). V lost 7 bases and J 2 bases, leaving 12 bases between the germline ends. The CDR3 consists of 14 residues. The CDR3 protein is CASIYSGGNQPQHF. DNA of the CDR3: TGTGCCAGCATCTACTCGGGGGGCAATCAGCCCCAGCATTTT.

J is TRBJ1-2 and V is TRBV30, with D uncertain. There are 13 residues in the CDR3. V shed 7 bases and J shed 8 bases, with 20 bases lying between them. CDR1 and CDR2 (germline): GTSNPN, SVGIG (reference sequence). The CDR3 sequence: CAFPKGLRTGYTF. Here the CDR3 DNA reads TGTGCCTTTCCGAAAGGTTTACGAACGGGCTACACCTTC.

This rearrangement joins TRBV18 to TRBJ1-1; D gene uncertain. Germline-derived CDR1 and CDR2 are KGHSH and LQKENI. The CDR3 length is 13 residues. Between the trimmed V and J ends, which lost 4 bases and 3 bases, there was a span of 9 bases. CDR3: CASSLGRDTEAFF. CDR3 nucleotide sequence: TGTGCCAGCTCACTAGGGCGAGACACTGAAGCTTTCTTT. Variable domain in full (rest from reference TRBV18 and TRBJ1-1): NAGVMQNPRHLVRRRGQEARLRCSPMKGHSHVYWYRQLPEEGLKFMVYLQKENIIDESGMPKERFSAEFPKEGPSILRIQQVVRGDSAAYFCASSLGRDTEAFFGQGTRLTVV.

V and J are TRBV5-1 and TRBJ1-6; D is unclear. The germline CDR1 and CDR2 sequences are SGHRS and YFSETQ. This CDR3 spans 16 amino acids. Trimming pared 0 bases from V and 5 bases from J, leaving 12 bases between. The CDR3 coding sequence is TGCGCCAGCAGCTTGGGGACTCAGCCTGATAATTCACCCCTCCACTTT. Translation gives CASSLGTQPDNSPLHF.

V and J are TRBV19 and TRBJ1-2; D is unclear. The germline V and J ends were trimmed by 6 bases and 3 bases, with 11 bases remaining between them. Germline assignment: CDR1 LNHDA and CDR2 SQIVND (reference sequence). The CDR3 runs to 13 residues. This chain's CDR3 is CASSPGPDYGYTF. The CDR3 DNA reads as TGTGCCAGTAGCCCCGGACCGGACTATGGCTACACCTTC.